The 2 T cell receptor beta chains below all came from one sample that was sequenced in a study of blood T cell repertoires in COVID-19. Assay used: immunoSEQ multiplex PCR; TCRdb lists only in-frame clones, some missing. The sample has around 200,000 clones; about 80% are singletons. Material: peripheral blood. Source of these receptors: a man aged 45 to 65 with active or convalescent COVID-19.

The chain joins TRBV29-1 to TRBJ1-1; tentatively, D is TRBD1 (5 bases). CDR1 and CDR2 (germline): SQVTM, ANQGSEA. Trimming took 6 bases from V and 6 from J, leaving 17 bases between them. CDR3 length: 13 residues. The CDR3 here is CSVGLSGSSEAFF. CDR3 DNA sequence: TGCAGCGTGGGACTGTCCGGTAGTTCTGAAGCTTTCTTT.

The CDR3 DNA is TGTGCCTGGAGTGCCCGACAGGGGCTGAACACTGAAGCTTTCTTT. It codes for CAWSARQGLNTEAFF. The chain employs TRBV30 and TRBJ1-1; 8 bases match TRBD1. There are 15 residues in the CDR3. V gave up 1 base and J gave up 0 bases; unmatched junction bases: 4. CDR1 and CDR2 (germline): GTSNPN, SVGIG (reference sequence).